This T cell receptor (beta chain) was captured by sequencing in a study of blood T cell repertoires in COVID-19. Study-level information: Researchers got acute and convalescent COVID-19 samples from the United States, Italy and Spain. In each case, the material was cDNA or gDNA derived from T cells, B-cell-depleted T cells, or PBMCs.

The authors' processing: Reference gene primer amplification in the assay estimated nucleated cell counts. Method: immunoSEQ multiplex PCR; TCRdb's copy keeps in-frame clones and lacks some. That table gives V, J and clone size, and the DNA gave D and trimming. The sample has fewer than 250,000 clones, around 90% seen once; the top ten hold 3% to 3.5%. The sample holds a few counts of this clone. The clonotype comes from a man in his 60s with acute or convalescent COVID-19. Sequences were obtained from peripheral blood.

The CDR3 is CATSDGTSGWTQYF. In DNA, the CDR3 is TGTGCCACCAGTGACGGGACTAGCGGGTGGACGCAGTATTTT. This chain uses TRBV24-1 with TRBJ2-3; 12 positions agree with TRBD2. Germline V gene data show CDR1 as KGHDR and CDR2 as SFDVKD. This CDR3 is built from 14 residues. J lost 9 bases, V lost 4 bases, and 4 bases had no gene match.